Shown below are 7 T cell receptor beta chains from a single sample sequenced in a study of CD8+CD57+ T cells in acquired aplastic anemia. The study profiled TCR beta VDJ and CDR3 using genomic DNA as template. Using its own MiXCR run on the reads, TCRdb lists one record per CDR3 protein. The profile shows some 280,000 distinct CDR3 sequences, approximately 56% of them singletons. Sample: sorted CD4+, CD8+, or CD8+CD57+ T cells (not recorded which) from PBMCs. These receptors were obtained from a human donor with severe aplastic anemia or a healthy control (not recorded which).

This clonotype was seen just once. This chain joins TRBV7-9 and TRBJ2-1; D remains unclear. Trimming pared 7 bases from V and 10 bases from J, leaving 11 bases between. Looked up from germline, CDR1 is SEHNR and CDR2 is FQNEAQ (reference sequence). The CDR3 has 11 residues. The DNA of the CDR3 is TGTGCCAGCACCTCACGGAGAGAGCAGTTCTTC. Amino acid sequence: CASTSRREQFF.

This clonotype was recorded at least ten times. This rearrangement joins TRBV5-6 to TRBJ1-5, with no clear D. This CDR3 is 14 amino acids long. V dropped 2 bases and J dropped 3 bases, with 9 bases sitting between them. Per the germline V gene, CDR1 is SGHDT and CDR2 is YYEEEE. For the CDR3, the DNA is TGTGCCAGCAGCTTCTCGGATATCAATCAGCCCCAGCATTTT. Translated: CASSFSDINQPQHF.

The chain joins TRBV2 to TRBJ2-5; TRBD2 agrees at 13 bases. This CDR3 is 13 amino acids long. The germline gives CDR1 SNHLY, CDR2 FYNNEI. Trimming took 6 bases from V and 5 from J; bases not matched to a gene: 0. This CDR3 reads CASRGLAGETQYF. The CDR3 coding sequence is TGTGCCAGCAGGGGACTAGCGGGGGAGACCCAGTACTTC.

This clonotype was recorded many times. The J gene is TRBJ2-7, the V gene TRBV2, with D possibly being TRBD2 (7 bases). The germline V gene encodes CDR1 SNHLY and CDR2 FYNNEI. There are 13 residues in the CDR3. Between the trimmed V and J ends, which lost 10 bases and 6 bases, there was a span of 19 bases. The CDR3 reads CANGGGAISEQYF. Written as DNA, the CDR3 is TGTGCCAATGGAGGGGGGGCTATCTCCGAGCAGTACTTC.

The chain joins TRBV7-2 to TRBJ1-2, with 9 bases fitting TRBD1. CDR1 SGHTA and CDR2 FQGNSA come from the germline V gene. CDR3 length equals 13 residues. V was pared by 5 bases and J by 8 bases, with 6 bases of the junction left unmatched. CDR3 sequence reads: CASSPDRGGGYTF. The CDR3, as DNA: TGTGCCAGCAGCCCCGACAGGGGGGGAGGCTACACCTTC.

Many counts were recorded for this clonotype. V is TRBV7-2 and J is TRBJ1-6; possible D gene TRBD1, 5 bases. Trimming stripped 6 bases from V and 0 bases from J, with 6 bases between. Germline CDR1 and CDR2: SGHTA and FQGNSA. This CDR3 comprises 14 residues. CDR3 protein: CASSDSSYNSPLHF. The CDR3 region has the DNA TGTGCCAGCAGTGACAGCTCCTATAATTCACCCCTCCACTTT.

The chain employs TRBV20-1 and TRBJ2-7, with 12 nucleotides matching TRBD2. The CDR3 is made up of 15 amino acids. The germline V gene has CDR1 DFQATT and CDR2 SNEGSKA (reference sequence). Germline trimming cut 5 bases from V and 4 bases from J; bases unmatched to any gene: 9. CDR3: CSALRTSGNIYEQYF. The CDR3 nucleotides read TGCAGTGCTCTTCGGACTAGCGGGAACATTTACGAGCAGTACTTC.